Listed below are T cell receptor beta chains from one sample, sequenced in a study of lymphopenia after photon versus proton radiotherapy. This table comes from immunoSEQ multiplex PCR, and its TCRdb copy is limited to in-frame clones, with some not included. This table has 20,000 or so clones, over 90% appearing once. The specimen was peripheral blood, collected from a patient treated with proton-based radiotherapy. These TCRs come from an older woman with pancreatic cancer. Some clones in this sample may be carry-over from other donors' samples. Both conserved end residues are part of each CDR3. The D gene is left open where the match is weak. Expanded clones are given a class, and other clones once, few, many or no size at all.

J gene: TRBJ2-1
V gene: TRBV10-2
clone size: -
D gene: -
CDR3 protein: CASQLTRTGNNEQFF
CDR3 DNA: TGCGCCAGCCAGCTGACCCGGACGGGTAACAATGAGCAGTTCTTC

J gene: TRBJ1-6
V gene: TRBV7-6
clone size: -
D gene: -
CDR3 protein: CASSLARDSSPLHF
CDR3 DNA: TGTGCCAGCAGCTTAGCGCGCGACTCTTCACCCCTCCACTTT

J gene: TRBJ2-3
V gene: TRBV6-1
clone size: -
D gene: -
CDR3 protein: CASSEFTGQIDTQYF
CDR3 DNA: TGTGCCAGCAGTGAATTTACAGGGCAGATAGATACGCAGTATTTT

J gene: TRBJ2-7
V gene: TRBV27
clone size: -
D gene: -
CDR3 protein: CASSLSGAQGWVQYF
CDR3 DNA: TGTGCCAGCAGTTTGTCGGGGGCGCAGGGGTGGGTGCAGTACTTC

J gene: TRBJ1-1
V gene: TRBV11-2
clone size: -
D gene: -
CDR3 protein: CASTLSRAKGVTEAFF
CDR3 DNA: TGTGCCAGCACCCTTTCTCGGGCCAAGGGGGTCACTGAAGCTTTCTTT

J gene: TRBJ2-7
V gene: TRBV30
clone size: -
D gene: -
CDR3 protein: CAWIGRHGNYEQYF
CDR3 DNA: TGTGCCTGGATAGGGCGGCACGGGAACTACGAGCAGTACTTC

J gene: TRBJ1-2
V gene: TRBV6-5
clone size: -
D gene: -
CDR3 protein: CASSSPTLLGYTF
CDR3 DNA: TGTGCCAGCAGTTCCCCGACACTGCTCGGCTACACCTTC

J gene: TRBJ2-7
V gene: TRBV28
clone size: -
D gene: -
CDR3 protein: CASSFASYEQYF
CDR3 DNA: TGTGCCAGCAGTTTTGCCTCCTACGAGCAGTACTTC

J gene: TRBJ1-1
V gene: TRBV30
clone size: -
D gene: -
CDR3 protein: CAWSVQENTEAFF
CDR3 DNA: TGTGCCTGGAGTGTACAGGAGAACACTGAAGCTTTCTTT

J gene: TRBJ1-1
V gene: TRBV5-4
clone size: -
D gene: TRBD1
CDR3 protein: CASSVDRGVVTEAFF
CDR3 DNA: TGTGCCAGCAGCGTGGACAGGGGAGTTGTCACTGAAGCTTTCTTT

J gene: TRBJ2-5
V gene: TRBV5-1
clone size: -
D gene: TRBD2
CDR3 protein: CASSQGLAGVGETQYF
CDR3 DNA: TGCGCCAGCAGCCAGGGACTAGCGGGAGTTGGAGAGACCCAGTACTTC

J gene: TRBJ2-7
V gene: TRBV30
clone size: -
D gene: -
CDR3 protein: CAWSVGQGNSEQYF
CDR3 DNA: TGTGCCTGGAGTGTAGGCCAGGGAAATTCCGAGCAGTACTTC

J gene: TRBJ2-3
V gene: TRBV12-5
clone size: -
D gene: -
CDR3 protein: CASGLTSEGTDTQYF
CDR3 DNA: TGTGCTAGTGGTTTGACCTCGGAGGGCACAGATACGCAGTATTTT

J gene: TRBJ2-7
V gene: TRBV6-6
clone size: -
D gene: TRBD1
CDR3 protein: CASTLRGGQGFHEQYF
CDR3 DNA: TGTGCCAGCACCCTACGCGGGGGACAGGGGTTCCACGAGCAGTACTTC

J gene: TRBJ2-7
V gene: TRBV10-1
clone size: -
D gene: -
CDR3 protein: CASSEGGAYEQYF
CDR3 DNA: TGCGCCAGCAGTGAAGGGGGAGCCTACGAGCAGTACTTC

J gene: TRBJ1-1
V gene: TRBV9
clone size: -
D gene: -
CDR3 protein: CASSVAMESRAFF
CDR3 DNA: TGTGCCAGCAGCGTAGCTATGGAGTCACGAGCTTTCTTT

J gene: TRBJ1-2
V gene: TRBV19
clone size: -
D gene: -
CDR3 protein: CASSISGTDYGYTF
CDR3 DNA: TGTGCCAGTAGTATCTCAGGGACGGATTATGGCTACACCTTC

J gene: TRBJ2-7
V gene: TRBV6-5
clone size: -
D gene: TRBD2
CDR3 protein: CASSYTGTSGGEQYF
CDR3 DNA: TGTGCCAGCAGTTACACCGGGACTAGCGGAGGGGAGCAGTACTTC

J gene: TRBJ2-7
V gene: TRBV20-1
clone size: once
D gene: -
CDR3 protein: CSAQGPYEQYF
CDR3 DNA: TGCAGTGCCCAGGGACCCTACGAGCAGTACTTC

J gene: TRBJ2-6
V gene: TRBV5-1
clone size: -
D gene: TRBD1
CDR3 protein: CASSGTGGAGANVLTF
CDR3 DNA: TGCGCCAGCAGCGGGACAGGGGGCGCTGGGGCCAACGTCCTGACTTTC

J gene: TRBJ1-6
V gene: TRBV4-1
clone size: few
D gene: -
CDR3 protein: CASSQDGGFGDSPLHF
CDR3 DNA: TGCGCCAGCAGCCAAGATGGAGGGTTTGGGGATTCACCCCTCCACTTT

J gene: TRBJ2-5
V gene: TRBV20-1
clone size: -
D gene: -
CDR3 protein: CSASLQETQYF
CDR3 DNA: TGCAGTGCTAGCCTCCAAGAGACCCAGTACTTC

J gene: TRBJ2-1
V gene: TRBV29-1
clone size: -
D gene: -
CDR3 protein: CSVGALNEQFF
CDR3 DNA: TGCAGCGTTGGAGCTCTCAATGAGCAGTTCTTC